Below are 4 T cell receptor beta chains sequenced from a single sample in a study of blood T cell repertoires in COVID-19. This table comes from immunoSEQ multiplex PCR, and its TCRdb copy is limited to in-frame clones, with some not included. The top ten hold approximately 0.7% of the sample, which has hundreds of thousands of clones, roughly 90% seen once. The sequenced sample was peripheral blood. Every receptor here comes from a human donor in a cohort sampled during active COVID-19.

V gene TRBV28 combines with J gene TRBJ2-7, with 7 bases fitting TRBD1. CDR1 and CDR2 (germline): MDHEN, SYDVKM. This CDR3 contains 14 residues. Trimming at V came to 6 bases and at J to 4 bases, leaving 9 bases not matched to a gene. In DNA, the CDR3 is TGTGCCAGCAGAATAGGGGGCGAGAGGTACGAGCAGTACTTC. Protein sequence: CASRIGGERYEQYF.

The chain has TRBV19 and TRBJ1-1; 9 nucleotides align to TRBD1. Looked up from germline, CDR1 is LNHDA and CDR2 is SQIVND (reference sequence). V shed 5 bases, J shed 11 bases, and the junction held 12 bases outside the gene matches. The CDR3 length is 14 residues. The CDR3 loop reads CASSAWTGELRAFF. The CDR3 bases are TGTGCCAGTAGTGCCTGGACAGGGGAGTTGAGGGCTTTCTTT.

CDR3 coding DNA: TGTGCCAGCAGCTCAAAGCGGGGGGACTACGAGCAGTACTTC. Amino acid sequence: CASSSKRGDYEQYF. V and J are TRBV5-6 and TRBJ2-7, with TRBD2 matching over 9 bases. Germline lookup yields CDR1 SGHDT and CDR2 YYEEEE. V shed 3 bases and J 3 bases; nucleotides not matched to a gene: 4. The CDR3 has 14 residues. The full variable domain, with the rest looked up from reference TRBV5-6 and TRBJ2-7, is DAGVTQSPTHLIKTRGQQVTLRCSPKSGHDTVSWYQQALGQGPQFIFQYYEEEERQRGNFPDRFSGHQFPNYSSELNVNALLLGDSALYLCASSSKRGDYEQYFGPGTRLTVT.

The V gene is TRBV21-1, the J gene TRBJ1-3. TRBV21-1 has pseudogene status. The CDR3 extends over 15 amino acids. The DNA of the CDR3 is TGTGCCAGCAGCAAAGATCCGGTCTCTGGAAACACCATATATTTT. Encoded protein: CASSKDPVSGNTIYF.